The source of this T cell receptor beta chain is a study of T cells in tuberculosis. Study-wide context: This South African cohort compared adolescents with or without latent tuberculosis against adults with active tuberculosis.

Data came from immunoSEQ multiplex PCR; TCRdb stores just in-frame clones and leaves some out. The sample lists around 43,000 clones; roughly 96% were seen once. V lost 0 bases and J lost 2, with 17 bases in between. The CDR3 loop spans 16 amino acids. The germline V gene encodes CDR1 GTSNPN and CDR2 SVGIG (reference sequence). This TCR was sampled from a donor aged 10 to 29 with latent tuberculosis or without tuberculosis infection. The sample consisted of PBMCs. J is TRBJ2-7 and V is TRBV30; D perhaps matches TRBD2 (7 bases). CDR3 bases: TGTGCCTGGAGTGTACGTAGGGGGGGATACACCTACGAGCAGTACTTC. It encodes CAWSVRRGGYTYEQYF.